This T cell receptor beta chain was identified during a study of tumor and adjacent non-tumor tissue in lung cancer. No cell sorting was done before RNA was extracted from the tissue. Study-wide points: Normal lung showed higher cumulative top 100 clone frequency than tumor.

A modified ARM-PCR protocol with three rounds of nested PCR amplified TCRbeta. TCRdb independently ran MiXCR on the multiplex PCR reads; one entry per CDR3 protein. Among roughly 200,000 distinct CDR3 sequences listed, 71% were seen once. Notes on this clonotype: Its cognate antigen is unknown. The conserved phenylalanine or tryptophan is not found at the CDR3 terminus, so this likely reflects a read error.

This CDR3 spans 11 amino acids. Germline V gene lookup returns CDR1 MGHDK and CDR2 SYGVNS. The material sequenced was lung tumor tissue. This TCR was recovered from a man aged 55 to 69 with non-small cell lung cancer. The chain has TRBV25-1 and TRBJ1-1; no reliable D call. CDR3 in amino acids: CAGSAYTEAFY. The DNA for the CDR3 is TGTGCCGGCAGTGCATACACTGAAGCTTTCTAT.